The present TCR beta chain was sequenced within a study of memory CD4+ T cells and cytomegalovirus serostatus. This clone was counted once. Single viable CD3+CD4+CD8-CD45RO+ cells were sorted as the memory CD4+ T cells. V gave up 5 bases and J gave up 5 bases, with 12 bases separating them. CDR1 and CDR2 (germline): LNHDA, SQIVND (reference sequence). The CDR3 totals 13 residues. Some clones are missing from TCRdb's copy, which holds only in-frame ones; the method was immunoSEQ multiplex PCR. The data show about 50,000 clones, with about 79% seen just once and less than 0.6% held by the top ten. The sequence came from an adult in good health and CMV-seronegative. The sample consisted of memory CD4+ T cells from blood. J is TRBJ1-2 and V is TRBV19; no reliable D call. Here the CDR3 DNA reads TGTGCCAGTAGTCTGGCCCGGACTTATGGCTACACCTTC. This encodes CASSLARTYGYTF.